This TCR beta chain was sequenced in a study of T cells after yellow fever vaccination. This clonotype was seen ten or more times. One entry per CDR3 protein, called by TCRdb with MiXCR from the 5' RACE reads. Counted here are about 160,000 distinct CDR3 sequences, around 7% occurring once; the ten biggest clones make up 2.5%. This CDR3 region has 12 residues. V lost 1 base to trimming and J lost 8 bases, with 3 bases between them. CDR1 and CDR2 (germline): LNHNV, YYDKDF (reference sequence). The starting material was CD4+ T cells sorted from PBMCs, obtained 5 to 6 days after the first yellow fever vaccination. The genes are TRBV15 and TRBJ1-6; no clear D gene. The source of this sequence is a man younger than 35 who received the YFV17D yellow fever vaccine. CDR3 residues: CATSRGDSPLHF. CDR3 bases: TGTGCCACCAGCAGAGGCGATTCACCCCTCCACTTT. The whole variable domain, remainder taken from reference TRBV15 and TRBJ1-6, is DAMVIQNPRYQVTQFGKPVTLSCSQTLNHNVMYWYQQKSSQAPKLLFHYYDKDFNNEADTPDNFQSRRPNTSFCFLDIRSPGLGDTAMYLCATSRGDSPLHFGNGTRLTVT.